These 25 T cell receptor beta chains share one sample of origin, sequenced in a study of a mutant IDH1 vaccine in newly diagnosed glioma. Documented time point: week 35, safety follow-up. In every dose of vaccine, 300 ug of mutant IDH1 20-mer peptide was given alongside topical imiquimod. Only in-frame clones appear in the TCRdb table, and some are missing; sequencing was by immunoSEQ multiplex PCR. Among around 32,000 clones listed, about 80% were seen once. These receptors' antigens are unknown. The material sequenced was PBMCs, taken from a glioma patient whose treatment included an IDH1 peptide vaccine. All receptors come from a man between 35 and 55 years old with glioma. Some clones in this sample may be carry-over from other donors' samples.

This clone has just a few counts. This chain links TRBV25-1 with TRBJ1-1; perhaps TRBD1 as D (6 bases). Between the trimmed V and J ends, which lost 3 bases and 4 bases, there was a span of 15 bases. Germline-derived CDR1 and CDR2 are MGHDK and SYGVNS. This CDR3 is 15 amino acids long. The CDR3 protein is CASSDWTVAITEAFF. The CDR3 nucleotides read TGTGCCAGCAGTGATTGGACAGTCGCGATCACTGAAGCTTTCTTT.

This chain links TRBV6-1 with TRBJ1-2; D unclear. CDR1 MNHNS and CDR2 SASEGT come from the germline V gene. Between the trimmed V and J ends, which lost 4 bases and 3 bases, there was a span of 15 bases. The CDR3 loop spans 15 amino acids. The DNA for the CDR3 is TGTGCCAGCAGTGCAGGAAACGGGTTTGACTATGGCTACACCTTC. Protein product: CASSAGNGFDYGYTF.

In its sample, this clone was seen a few times. The V call is TRBV10-2, the J call TRBJ1-4, with 10 bases lining up with TRBD1. Trimming at V came to 6 bases and at J to 8 bases, leaving 6 bases not matched to a gene. There are 14 residues in the CDR3. The V gene's germline CDR1 is WSHSY and CDR2 SAAADI. CDR3 sequence (DNA): TGCGCCAGCAGGGGGACAGGGGAGGGGGAAAAACTGTTTTTT. The encoded protein is CASRGTGEGEKLFF.

In this sample, this clone turned up once. This chain uses TRBV6-1 with TRBJ2-4; 13 bases are shared with TRBD2. After removal of 7 bases from V and 7 bases from J, the junction contained 4 bases not matched to a gene. Germline V CDR1 and CDR2: MNHNS, SASEGT. The CDR3 length is 14 residues. In DNA, the CDR3 is TGTGCCAGCACCTTGACTAGCGGGGGGAACATTCAGTACTTC. Amino acid sequence: CASTLTSGGNIQYF.

This clone has just one count. This chain joins TRBV7-8 and TRBJ1-6; 8 bases are a match to TRBD1. The CDR3 runs 12 residues. Germline assignment: CDR1 SGHVS and CDR2 FQNEAQ. After removal of 1 base from V and 13 bases from J, the junction contained 0 bases not matched to a gene. CDR3 nucleotides: TGTGCCAGCAGCTTAGACAGGGGGCCCCTCCACTTT. It encodes CASSLDRGPLHF.

The chain uses TRBV5-1 and TRBJ2-7; TRBD2 is a possible D gene (5 bases). CDR1 and CDR2 from the germline V gene are SGHRS and YFSETQ. The CDR3 has 15 residues. The germline V and J ends were trimmed by 2 bases and 2 bases, with 14 bases remaining between them. CDR3 bases: TGCGCCAGCAGCTTTTCATCCGGGGAGCCCTACGAGCAGTACTTC. It yields the protein CASSFSSGEPYEQYF.

This clone was counted a few times. The V and J genes are TRBV6-1 and TRBJ1-5; D not certain. From germline, CDR1 is MNHNS and CDR2 SASEGT. V was trimmed by 7 bases and J by 6 bases, leaving 16 bases between them. The length of the CDR3 is 14 residues. The CDR3 protein is CASIKDGVSQPQHF. CDR3 DNA sequence: TGTGCCAGCATTAAAGACGGTGTAAGTCAGCCCCAGCATTTT.

The rearrangement uses TRBV11-1 and TRBJ2-2, with a weak D call TRBD1 (5 bases). V was cut by 4 bases and J by 3 bases, with 9 bases left in between. CDR1 SGHAT and CDR2 FQDESV come from the germline V gene (reference sequence). CDR3 length equals 14 residues. The CDR3 loop reads CASSYQQDTGELFF. CDR3 DNA sequence: TGTGCCAGCAGCTACCAACAGGACACCGGGGAGCTGTTTTTT.

The sample holds one count of this clone. The genes are TRBV5-4 and TRBJ2-1; D assignment may be TRBD1 or TRBD2 (6 bases each). V was pared by 5 bases and J by 1 base, with 16 bases between. Germline V CDR1 and CDR2: SGHNT, YYREEE (reference sequence). The CDR3 loop spans 16 amino acids. CDR3 residues: CASRPTRGPSYNEQFF. CDR3 bases: TGTGCCAGCAGACCGACCCGGGGGCCGTCCTACAATGAGCAGTTCTTC.

The V gene is TRBV4-2, the J gene TRBJ2-1, with D possibly matching TRBD2 (6 bases). V was trimmed by 1 base and J by 0 bases, leaving 10 bases between them. The V gene's germline CDR1 is LGHNA and CDR2 YNFKEQ. CDR3 size: 16 residues. The CDR3: CASSQGGESSYNEQFF. The DNA for the CDR3 is TGTGCCAGCAGCCAAGGGGGGGAAAGCTCCTACAATGAGCAGTTCTTC.

The chain employs TRBV9 and TRBJ1-1, with TRBD1 identical over 7 bases. Looked up from germline, CDR1 is SGDLS and CDR2 is YYNGEE. V lost 3 bases and J lost 6; bases outside the gene matches: 2. This CDR3 contains 12 residues. CDR3 DNA sequence: TGTGCCAGCAGCGCGCAGGGGGCTGAAGCTTTCTTT. Translating it yields CASSAQGAEAFF.

V gene TRBV5-1 combines with J gene TRBJ2-7; 7 nucleotides match TRBD1. The V and J ends lost 2 bases and 5 bases, in that order; junction bases with no gene match: 1. The length of the CDR3 is 12 residues. From germline, CDR1 is SGHRS and CDR2 YFSETQ. DNA of the CDR3: TGCGCCAGCAGCTTCGGGACAGACGAGCAGTACTTC. It codes for CASSFGTDEQYF.

The chain uses TRBV7-8 and TRBJ2-1; possible D gene TRBD1, 6 bases. The V and J ends lost 2 bases and 4 bases respectively, with 12 bases between them. This CDR3 comprises 15 residues. Germline assignment: CDR1 SGHVS and CDR2 FQNEAQ. In DNA form, the CDR3 reads TGTGCCAGCAGCTTACGGATCGGACAGTACAATGAGCAGTTCTTC. Amino acids: CASSLRIGQYNEQFF.

Only a few counts were recorded for this clone. The rearrangement uses TRBV6-6 and TRBJ1-2; D possibly corresponds to TRBD1 (5 bases). Germline assignment: CDR1 MNHNY and CDR2 SVGAGI (reference sequence). V was shortened by 6 bases and J by 2 bases, with 7 bases between the two germline ends. CDR3 length equals 12 residues. CDR3 bases: TGTGCCAGCAGCCGGGGGAACTATGGCTACACCTTC. Translated: CASSRGNYGYTF.

The chain joins TRBV4-1 to TRBJ1-2, with D uncertain. This CDR3 contains 14 residues. The germline gives CDR1 MGHRA, CDR2 YSYEKL. The ends were cut back, 0 bases at V and 4 bases at J, with 9 bases in the middle. The CDR3 sequence is CASSQEKAGYGYTF. Written as DNA, the CDR3 is TGCGCCAGCAGCCAAGAGAAAGCAGGCTATGGCTACACCTTC.

This rearrangement joins TRBV5-1 to TRBJ1-2; 7 nucleotides line up with TRBD1. The junction had 6 bases not matched to a gene; V was cut back by 4 bases and J by 6 bases. There are 13 residues in the CDR3. The germline CDR1 and CDR2 sequences are SGHRS and YFSETQ. CDR3 sequence (DNA): TGCGCCAGCAGCCCGGGGGACAGCCATGGCTACACCTTC. Translating it yields CASSPGDSHGYTF.

The chain uses TRBV9 and TRBJ1-5; the match to TRBD1 covers 10 bases. Per the germline V gene, CDR1 is SGDLS and CDR2 is YYNGEE. The trim removed 0 bases at V and 0 bases at J, leaving 12 bases unmatched. The CDR3 has 20 amino acids. This CDR3 is CASSVGFEGTGEYSNQPQHF. CDR3 in DNA: TGTGCCAGCAGCGTAGGTTTTGAGGGGACAGGGGAATATAGCAATCAGCCCCAGCATTTT.

The chain links TRBV4-1 to TRBJ1-1; the D is unclear. The CDR3 covers 14 residues. The germline CDR1 and CDR2 sequences are MGHRA and YSYEKL. V was clipped by 1 base and J by 3 bases, with 9 bases between them. The CDR3 DNA follows: TGCGCCAGCAGCCAAGCCCAGGTATACACTGAAGCTTTCTTT. Amino acid sequence: CASSQAQVYTEAFF.

The chain carries TRBV5-5 and TRBJ1-1, with D unresolved. The CDR3 extends over 17 amino acids. Germline V lookup: CDR1 SGHKS, CDR2 YYEKEE (reference sequence). The V end was cut by 4 bases, the J end by 1 base, with 20 bases between. DNA of the CDR3: TGTGCCAGCAGCCTAGCTTCCCGTGGACGGCCGAACACTGAAGCTTTCTTT. It translates to CASSLASRGRPNTEAFF.

This rearrangement joins TRBV4-1 to TRBJ2-7; D not certain. The V gene lost 0 bases and the J gene lost 1 base, with 16 bases spanning the gap. Per germline, CDR1 MGHRA and CDR2 YSYEKL. The CDR3 is 17 amino acids. The CDR3 protein is CASSQEGRNRFSYEQYF. CDR3 coding DNA: TGCGCCAGCAGCCAAGAAGGGCGCAACCGTTTTTCCTACGAGCAGTACTTC.

The genes are TRBV30 and TRBJ2-7; a possible D gene is TRBD1 (6 bases). Germline lookup yields CDR1 GTSNPN and CDR2 SVGIG (reference sequence). The CDR3 spans 14 residues. The ends were cut back, 4 bases at V and 3 bases at J, with 16 bases in the middle. In nucleotides, the CDR3 is TGTGCCTGGACCGCCTCCACAGGGCTCTACGAGCAGTACTTC. Translated, it gives CAWTASTGLYEQYF.

The chain has TRBV18 and TRBJ2-3; 9 bases match TRBD2. The CDR3 length is 13 residues. The trim removed 4 bases at V and 6 bases at J, leaving 2 bases unmatched. Germline V gene lookup returns CDR1 KGHSH and CDR2 LQKENI. As DNA, the CDR3 is TGTGCCAGCTCACGGCGGGAGGGCGATACGCAGTATTTT. This codes for CASSRREGDTQYF.

This sequence joins TRBV25-1 and TRBJ1-1; D is undetermined. V was cut by 6 bases and J by 2 bases, with 7 bases left in between. CDR3 size: 12 residues. Germline-derived CDR1 and CDR2 are MGHDK and SYGVNS. The CDR3 loop is CASRDGNTEAFF. CDR3 nucleotides: TGTGCCAGCAGGGACGGTAACACTGAAGCTTTCTTT.

The chain combines TRBV7-9 with TRBJ1-1; 7 nucleotides line up with TRBD1. The ends lost 5 bases at V and 11 bases at J; junction bases unmatched: 11. From germline, CDR1 is SEHNR and CDR2 FQNEAQ (reference sequence). The CDR3 runs 13 residues. DNA for the CDR3: TGTGCCAGCAGCCCTCGTGAGACAGGGAGGGCTTTCTTT. The encoded protein is CASSPRETGRAFF.

The chain carries TRBV5-1 and TRBJ2-1, with TRBD1 identical over 7 bases. CDR1 SGHRS and CDR2 YFSETQ come from the germline V gene. V lost 4 bases to trimming and J lost 9 bases; unmatched junction nucleotides: 22. The CDR3 has 18 amino acids. The CDR3 DNA sequence: TGCGCCAGCAGCCTCCCCCGAAGGGACAGCCTTAGGGGTGGTGAGCAGTTCTTC. Translation gives CASSLPRRDSLRGGEQFF.